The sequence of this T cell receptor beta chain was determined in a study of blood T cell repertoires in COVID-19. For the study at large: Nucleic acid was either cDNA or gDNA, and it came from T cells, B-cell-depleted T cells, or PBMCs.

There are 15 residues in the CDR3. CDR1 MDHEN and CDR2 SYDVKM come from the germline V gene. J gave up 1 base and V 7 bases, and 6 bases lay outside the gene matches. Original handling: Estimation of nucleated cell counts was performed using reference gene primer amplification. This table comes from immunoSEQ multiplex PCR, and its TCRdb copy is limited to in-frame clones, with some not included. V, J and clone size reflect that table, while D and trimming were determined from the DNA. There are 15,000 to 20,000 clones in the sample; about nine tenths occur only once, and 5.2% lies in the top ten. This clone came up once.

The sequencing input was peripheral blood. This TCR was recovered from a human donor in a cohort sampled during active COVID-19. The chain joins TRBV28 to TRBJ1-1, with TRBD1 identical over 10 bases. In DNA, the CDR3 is TGTGCCAGCAACCCTCGGACAGGGGGGAACACTGAAGCTTTCTTT. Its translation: CASNPRTGGNTEAFF. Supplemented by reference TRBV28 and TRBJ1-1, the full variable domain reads DVKVTQSSRYLVKRTGEKVFLECVQDMDHENMFWYRQDPGLGLRLIYFSYDVKMKEKGDIPEGYSVSREKKERFSLILESASTNQTSMYLCASNPRTGGNTEAFFGQGTRLTVV.